The 17 T cell receptor beta chains below come from one sample, sequenced in a study of blood T cell repertoires in COVID-19. TCRdb's table, derived via immunoSEQ multiplex PCR, lists solely in-frame clones and lacks some. Counted here are 410,000 or so clones, 89% occurring once; the ten biggest clones make up under 2%. Sequenced material: peripheral blood. These receptors were taken from a woman in her thirties or forties with COVID-19, enrolled during active disease.

DNA for the CDR3: TGTGCCAGCAGTGAAGCGCTTCGACAGAACACTGAAGCTTTCTTT. Its protein is CASSEALRQNTEAFF. The rearrangement joins TRBV2 to TRBJ1-1, with D hard to call. CDR1 SNHLY and CDR2 FYNNEI come from the germline V gene. The length of the CDR3 is 15 residues. Deletions cut 0 bases from V and 1 base from J, with 9 bases between.

This chain joins TRBV3-1 (or the pseudogene TRBV3-2) and TRBJ2-3; weak D call: TRBD1 (6 bases). The CDR3 is made up of 15 amino acids. Trimming cost V 0 bases and J 4 bases, with 11 bases left between them. Germline lookup yields CDR1 LGHDT and CDR2 YNNKEL (reference sequence). CDR3 loop: CASSQDWGLADTQYF. CDR3 in DNA: TGTGCCAGCAGCCAAGATTGGGGGCTCGCAGATACGCAGTATTTT.

The chain uses TRBV2 and TRBJ2-2; 8 bases fit TRBD2. This CDR3 region has 15 residues. Germline V gene sequence: CDR1 SNHLY, CDR2 FYNNEI. J gave up 3 bases and V 6 bases, and 6 bases lay outside the gene matches. The CDR3 spells CASSPPGGYTGELFF. Written as DNA, the CDR3 is TGTGCCAGCAGCCCCCCGGGGGGGTACACCGGGGAGCTGTTTTTT. Supplemented by reference TRBV2 and TRBJ2-2, the full variable domain reads EPEVTQTPSHQVTQMGQEVILRCVPISNHLYFYWYRQILGQKVEFLVSFYNNEISEKSEIFDDQFSVERPDGSNFTLKIRSTKLEDSAMYFCASSPPGGYTGELFFGEGSRLTVL.

This sequence joins TRBV28 and TRBJ2-2; TRBD2 aligns across 9 bases. CDR3 size: 16 residues. V trimming: 3 bases; J trimming: 4 bases; junction bases outside the gene matches: 6. Germline CDR1 is MDHEN and CDR2 is SYDVKM. CDR3 sequence (DNA): TGTGCCAGCAGTTTCCCCGGACTAGCGAGCACCGGGGAGCTGTTTTTT. Translated: CASSFPGLASTGELFF.

The chain combines TRBV19 with TRBJ1-2; TRBD1 aligns across 7 bases. This CDR3 region has 14 residues. V shed 3 bases, J shed 1 base, and the junction held 2 bases outside the gene matches. Germline values: CDR1 LNHDA, CDR2 SQIVND (reference sequence). The CDR3 DNA reads TGTGCCAGTAGTATGGACAGGCGTAACTATGGCTACACCTTC. Its protein product is CASSMDRRNYGYTF. Using reference TRBV19 and TRBJ1-2 for the parts outside the CDR3, the full variable domain is DGGITQSPKYLFRKEGQNVTLSCEQNLNHDAMYWYRQDPGQGLRLIYYSQIVNDFQKGDIAEGYSVSREKKESFPLTVTSAQKNPTAFYLCASSMDRRNYGYTFGSGTRLTVV.

The chain links TRBV29-1 to TRBJ2-3, with 7 bases matching TRBD1. J gave up 4 bases and V 2 bases, and 6 bases lay outside the gene matches. The CDR3 has 14 residues. The germline CDR1 and CDR2 sequences are SQVTM and ANQGSEA. The CDR3, as DNA: TGCAGCGTTGAAAAGGGGGCAGTGGCAGATACGCAGTATTTT. It is translated as CSVEKGAVADTQYF.

V gene TRBV27 combines with J gene TRBJ1-3; TRBD1 aligns across 11 bases. This CDR3 has 16 residues. Germline V CDR1 and CDR2: MNHEY, SMNVEV (reference sequence). The junction had 3 bases not matched to a gene; V was cut back by 4 bases and J by 1 base. CDR3 amino acids: CASSWTGGWSGNTIYF. In nucleotides, the CDR3 is TGTGCCAGCAGTTGGACAGGGGGCTGGTCTGGAAACACCATATATTTT.

This clone was found a few times. The gene calls are TRBV4-3 and TRBJ2-5; D not resolved. The CDR3 has 13 amino acids. Germline V CDR1 and CDR2: LGHNA, YSLEER. Trimming left V 4 bases short and J 2 bases short, with 8 bases between. The CDR3 bases are TGCGCCAGCAGCCTAACAAAACAAGAGACCCAGTACTTC. This encodes CASSLTKQETQYF.

This chain uses TRBV19 with TRBJ1-6, with D maybe TRBD1 (5 bases). The germline CDR1 and CDR2 sequences are LNHDA and SQIVND (reference sequence). Trimming took off 3 bases at V and 10 bases at J, with 13 bases between the two ends. The CDR3 runs to 14 residues. CDR3 residues: CASSITGAQSPLHF. CDR3 in DNA: TGTGCCAGTAGTATTACAGGAGCTCAATCACCCCTCCACTTT. Looking up the rest from reference TRBV19 and TRBJ1-6 gives the full variable domain: DGGITQSPKYLFRKEGQNVTLSCEQNLNHDAMYWYRQDPGQGLRLIYYSQIVNDFQKGDIAEGYSVSREKKESFPLTVTSAQKNPTAFYLCASSITGAQSPLHFGNGTRLTVT.

CDR3 in amino acids: CASSPYGRDTEAFF. In nucleotides, the CDR3 is TGTGCCAGCTCACCATACGGGAGGGACACTGAAGCTTTCTTT. The chain joins TRBV18 to TRBJ1-1; D is undetermined. The CDR3 has 14 residues. V shed 2 bases and J shed 3 bases, with 10 bases lying between them. Germline V CDR1 and CDR2: KGHSH, LQKENI.

This sequence joins TRBV6-5 and TRBJ2-5; 8 bases agree with TRBD1. CDR1 and CDR2 (germline): MNHEY, SVGAGI. This CDR3 has 13 residues. V was clipped by 8 bases and J by 3 bases; unmatched bases: 5. CDR3 sequence: CASETGAKETQYF. The CDR3 nucleotides read TGTGCCAGCGAGACAGGGGCGAAAGAGACCCAGTACTTC.

As to this clone: A read error may account for a junction end that differs from germline. The chain uses TRBV7-7 and TRBJ2-3; possibly TRBD2 for D (6 bases). The CDR3 runs 15 residues. The germline gives CDR1 SSHAT, CDR2 FNYEAQ (reference sequence). CDR3 loop: CASSLGGLSTDTQYF. DNA of the CDR3: TGTGCTAGCAGCTTAGGAGGGTTATCCACAGATACGCAGTATTTT.

The rearrangement joins TRBV6-6 to TRBJ2-7; TRBD2 matches 7 bases. Germline lookup yields CDR1 MNHNY and CDR2 SVGAGI (reference sequence). The CDR3 is 16 amino acids. V lost 5 bases to trimming and J lost 3 bases; unmatched junction nucleotides: 13. CDR3 sequence reads: CASSGPVVSGIYEQYF. DNA of the CDR3: TGTGCCAGCAGTGGCCCCGTGGTGAGCGGGATCTACGAGCAGTACTTC.

This chain links TRBV6-4 with TRBJ2-2, with a possible D match to TRBD1 (5 bases). Germline V lookup: CDR1 MRHNA, CDR2 SNTAGT. V was trimmed by 2 bases and J by 1 base, leaving 8 bases between them. The length of the CDR3 is 15 residues. The CDR3 bases are TGTGCCAGCAGTGACGGAGACAGGAACACCGGGGAGCTGTTTTTT. Residues: CASSDGDRNTGELFF.

Regarding this clone: At one end the junction does not follow the germline gene, possibly because of a read error. The sample has other DNA sequences that encode this CDR3 too. This CDR3 reads CASSFGQGNTEAFF. As DNA, the CDR3 is TGTGCCAGTAGCTTCGGACAGGGGAACACTGAAGCTTTCTTT. The rearrangement links TRBV7-2 to TRBJ1-1; 8 bases are shared with TRBD1. This CDR3 has 14 residues. Germline V lookup: CDR1 SGHTA, CDR2 FQGNSA.

The chain uses TRBV6-5 and TRBJ1-3; D may be TRBD1 (6 bases). The germline V and J ends were trimmed by 0 bases and 2 bases, with 11 bases remaining between them. Germline lookup yields CDR1 MNHEY and CDR2 SVGAGI. CDR3 size: 16 residues. The CDR3 DNA follows: TGTGCCAGCAGTTACTCATTGGGGGCGCCTGGAAACACCATATATTTT. Amino acids: CASSYSLGAPGNTIYF.

The chain couples TRBV6-5 to TRBJ2-3; 7 nucleotides match TRBD2. The germline CDR1 and CDR2 sequences are MNHEY and SVGAGI. The CDR3 consists of 13 residues. Trimming removed 6 bases from V and 2 bases from J; junction bases left unmatched: 2. The CDR3 sequence is CASRLADTDTQYF. For the CDR3, the DNA is TGTGCCAGCAGGCTAGCGGACACAGATACGCAGTATTTT.